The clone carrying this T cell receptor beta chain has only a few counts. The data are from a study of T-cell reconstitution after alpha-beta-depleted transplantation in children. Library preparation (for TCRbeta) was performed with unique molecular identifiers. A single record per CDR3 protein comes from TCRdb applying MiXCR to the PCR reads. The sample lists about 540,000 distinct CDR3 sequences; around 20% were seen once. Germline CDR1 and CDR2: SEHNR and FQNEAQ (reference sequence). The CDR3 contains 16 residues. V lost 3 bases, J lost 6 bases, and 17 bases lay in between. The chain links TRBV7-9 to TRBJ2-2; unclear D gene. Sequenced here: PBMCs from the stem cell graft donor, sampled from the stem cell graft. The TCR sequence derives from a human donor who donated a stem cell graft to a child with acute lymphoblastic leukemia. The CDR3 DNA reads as TGTGCCAGCAGCTTCGTTCCAGGCCTAGTCCCCGGGGAGCTGTTTTTT. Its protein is CASSFVPGLVPGELFF.